Sequencing of this T cell receptor (beta chain) was carried out in a study of cytomegalovirus exposure and HLA in healthy donors. Whole-study context: Out of 150 million to 200 million T cells, an earlier analysis found some 110 million unique TCR beta sequences in total.

Findings and caveats of the study: The authors considered a cluster of highly shared sequence variants likely to be a sequencing artifact. A later analysis found TCR association rates differed by HLA locus, highest for DRB1 and lowest for HLA-C.

The PCR used 60 Vbeta and 13 Jbeta primers. The data were produced by immunoSEQ multiplex PCR, yet TCRdb's version contains in-frame clones alone and is incomplete. This table lists over 150,000 clones. Although they were nominally healthy when sampled, donors likely had unrecorded immune exposures. V lost 0 bases and J lost 1, with 6 bases in between. CDR3 length: 13 residues. Germline CDR1 GTSNPN, CDR2 SVGIG (reference sequence). With respect to this clone: The antigen remains unidentified.

The rearrangement uses TRBV30 and TRBJ1-1; no definite D call. The TCR was taken from a boy between 10 and 17 years old in good health and CMV-seronegative. The sequenced material came from PBMCs. Here the CDR3 DNA reads TGTGCCTGGAGTGTATCAGAGAACACTGAAGCTTTCTTT. Protein product: CAWSVSENTEAFF.